Shown below are 7 T cell receptor beta chains from a single sample sequenced in a study of T cells in Graves' hyperthyroidism and ophthalmopathy. Amplified TCR beta CDR3 regions derived from RNA transcripts. HTBI primers were employed in a first-round RT-PCR of the TCR CDR3. TCRdb independently ran MiXCR on the multiplex PCR reads; one entry per CDR3 protein. The sample carries about 560,000 distinct CDR3 sequences, 16% recorded once. The sample consisted of blood. The receptor source for this set is a woman aged 18-29 years with Graves' hyperthyroidism.

This clonotype has only a few counts. V usage is TRBV20-1 and J usage is TRBJ2-5; TRBD1 agrees at 8 bases. CDR1 and CDR2 from the germline V gene are DFQATT and SNEGSKA (reference sequence). The CDR3 contains 12 residues. V lost 5 bases and J lost 6; bases outside the gene matches: 5. The CDR3 DNA is TGCAGTGCTCTCGGACAGGGAAAGACCCAGTACTTC. Translating gives CSALGQGKTQYF.

This clonotype appeared a few times. The chain links TRBV2 to TRBJ2-3, with unresolved D. This CDR3 region has 14 residues. Per the germline V gene, CDR1 is SNHLY and CDR2 is FYNNEI. Trimming pared 8 bases from V and 4 bases from J, leaving 16 bases between. CDR3 in amino acids: CASSSRELPDTQYF. The CDR3 DNA reads as TGTGCCAGCTCCTCTAGGGAACTTCCAGATACGCAGTATTTT.

V is TRBV6-1 and J is TRBJ2-5; 12 bases align to TRBD2. V lost 1 base and J lost 3; bases outside the gene matches: 0. The germline gives CDR1 MNHNS, CDR2 SASEGT. The CDR3 has 15 amino acids. CDR3 loop: CASSEGTSGEETQYF. CDR3 coding DNA: TGTGCCAGCAGTGAAGGGACTAGCGGGGAAGAGACCCAGTACTTC.

This clonotype was found a few times. The chain joins TRBV14 to TRBJ1-6; D ambiguous. The ends were cut back, 1 base at V and 2 bases at J, with 6 bases in the middle. The CDR3 has 15 amino acids. Germline CDR1 and CDR2: SGHDN and FVKESK. This CDR3 is CASSQAGAYNSPLHF. As DNA, the CDR3 is TGTGCCAGCAGCCAAGCTGGGGCCTATAATTCACCCCTCCACTTT.

The sample holds many counts of this clonotype. CDR3 sequence reads: CASSLTRGRTEQYF. The CDR3 bases are TGTGCCAGCAGTTTAACGCGCGGGAGAACCGAGCAGTACTTC. The rearrangement joins TRBV6-1 to TRBJ2-7; TRBD2 aligns across 7 bases. V trimming: 5 bases; J trimming: 6 bases; junction bases outside the gene matches: 10. The CDR3 loop spans 14 amino acids. Germline CDR1 and CDR2: MNHNS and SASEGT.

This clonotype occurred many times. The chain joins TRBV28 to TRBJ2-7; 8 positions agree with TRBD1. The CDR3 totals 14 residues. The J segment lost 6 bases and the V segment lost 6 bases, leaving 10 bases of the junction unmatched. The germline gives CDR1 MDHEN, CDR2 SYDVKM. Here the CDR3 reads CASRLPDRVAEQYF. CDR3 in DNA: TGTGCCAGCAGACTCCCGGACAGGGTCGCCGAGCAGTACTTC.

This clonotype appeared many times. The chain couples TRBV20-1 to TRBJ2-1, with 14 bases matching TRBD2. Germline trimming cut 1 base from V and 7 bases from J; bases unmatched to any gene: 12. The germline CDR1 and CDR2 sequences are DFQATT and SNEGSKA (reference sequence). The CDR3 loop spans 18 amino acids. CDR3 protein: CSARVIRTSGRRGNEQFF. CDR3 in DNA: TGCAGTGCTAGAGTTATCCGGACTAGCGGGAGGAGGGGGAATGAGCAGTTCTTC.